This entry lists 28 T cell receptor beta chains sequenced from one sample in a study of T-cell reconstitution after alpha-beta-depleted transplantation in children. The TCRbeta library incorporated unique molecular identifiers. TCRdb redid the calling of the PCR reads with MiXCR, one entry per CDR3 protein. This sample has more than 150,000 distinct CDR3 sequences, with about 15% found just once. The sample was PBMCs from the stem cell graft donor, taken from the stem cell graft. All receptors derive from a human donor who donated a stem cell graft to a child with acute lymphoblastic leukemia.

This clonotype was observed a handful of times. V gene TRBV5-1 combines with J gene TRBJ2-5, with 15 positions matching TRBD2. Trimming at V came to 4 bases and at J to 0 bases, leaving 13 bases not matched to a gene. Germline-derived CDR1 and CDR2 are SGHRS and YFSETQ. CDR3 size: 20 residues. Written as DNA, the CDR3 is TGCGCCAGCAGCCGTCGGACTAGCGGGAGGGAGAGGTCGTACCAAGAGACCCAGTACTTC. This sequence encodes CASSRRTSGRERSYQETQYF.

The gene calls are TRBV15 and TRBJ1-6, with D hard to call. The CDR3 extends over 14 amino acids. Trimming shortened V by 3 bases and J by 10 bases, and 13 bases separated the two germline ends. Germline V gene data show CDR1 as LNHNV and CDR2 as YYDKDF (reference sequence). The CDR3 loop is CATSSLRTGSPLHF. CDR3 bases: TGTGCCACCAGCAGTCTGAGGACGGGGTCACCCCTCCACTTT.

This clonotype has a count of ten or more. The V gene is TRBV4-2, the J gene TRBJ2-7; 8 bases map to TRBD2. The germline gives CDR1 LGHNA, CDR2 YNFKEQ. The CDR3 spans 16 residues. With V trimmed by 1 base and J by 2 bases, 7 bases remained unmatched. DNA for the CDR3: TGTGCCAGCAGCCAAGTTATCGGACTAGCAGCCTACGAGCAGTACTTC. Its protein is CASSQVIGLAAYEQYF.

This clonotype was detected ten times or more. The V call is TRBV3-1, the J call TRBJ2-2, with TRBD2 as a possible D gene (5 bases). The V gene lost 11 bases and the J gene lost 5 bases, with 9 bases spanning the gap. The CDR3 is 11 amino acids. Germline lookup yields CDR1 LGHDT and CDR2 YNNKEL (reference sequence). CDR3 region: CAARGTGELFF. The DNA for the CDR3 is TGTGCCGCTCGCGGGACCGGGGAGCTGTTTTTT.

The V and J genes are TRBV18 and TRBJ2-3; unclear D gene. This CDR3 spans 15 amino acids. The germline gives CDR1 KGHSH, CDR2 LQKENI. The V gene lost 2 bases and the J gene lost 0 bases, with 9 bases spanning the gap. The CDR3 protein is CASSPRQTSTDTQYF. The DNA for the CDR3 is TGTGCCAGCTCACCAAGGCAGACTAGCACAGATACGCAGTATTTT.

This clonotype was seen repeatedly, ten times or more. One end of the junction is discordant with germline, which a read error may explain. This chain uses TRBV27 with TRBJ2-3; D unresolved. The CDR3 has 9 residues. Germline assignment: CDR1 MNHEY and CDR2 SMNVEV (reference sequence). In nucleotides, the CDR3 is TGTGCCAGCAGTTCCGCGATATTTTTT. Residues: CASSSAIFF.

The chain combines TRBV7-6 with TRBJ1-5; 7 nucleotides agree with TRBD1. This CDR3 has 16 residues. CDR1 and CDR2 (germline): SGHVS, FNYEAQ. J was trimmed by 5 bases and V by 2 bases; bases with no gene match: 9. Here the CDR3 DNA reads TGTGCCAGCAGCTTATCTACCGGCAGGGGGGATCAGCCCCAGCATTTT. Its protein product is CASSLSTGRGDQPQHF.

This clonotype was observed at least ten times. The chain links TRBV2 to TRBJ1-1, with 7 nucleotides matching TRBD1. Germline values: CDR1 SNHLY, CDR2 FYNNEI. The CDR3 extends over 14 amino acids. The J segment lost 0 bases and the V segment lost 3 bases, leaving 1 base of the junction unmatched. The CDR3 region is CASSDDRVNTEAFF. In nucleotides, the CDR3 is TGTGCCAGCAGTGACGACAGGGTGAACACTGAAGCTTTCTTT.

This clonotype was found many times. The J gene is TRBJ2-1, the V gene TRBV30, with a weak D call TRBD2 (6 bases). Germline CDR1 and CDR2: GTSNPN and SVGIG (reference sequence). The CDR3 has 10 residues. The V end was cut by 2 bases, the J end by 10 bases, with 6 bases between. In DNA form, the CDR3 reads TGTGCCTGGAGTCGGGAGGAGCAGTTCTTC. Its protein product is CAWSREEQFF.

This clonotype was recorded at least ten times. The chain has TRBV6-5 and TRBJ2-3, with D perhaps TRBD1 (7 bases). The CDR3 sequence is 18 residues long. Deletions cut 0 bases from V and 5 bases from J, with 21 bases between. The germline V gene has CDR1 MNHEY and CDR2 SVGAGI. The CDR3 DNA reads as TGTGCCAGCAGTTACTCTTCCTGGGTCGGCCAGGGGGGAGATACGCAGTATTTT. Translating gives CASSYSSWVGQGGDTQYF.

This clonotype was counted at least ten times. The CDR3 nucleotides read TGCGCCAGCAGCATGAGCAGGGGATCGGGAACTGAAGCTTTCTTT. Translated, it gives CASSMSRGSGTEAFF. The rearrangement joins TRBV5-1 to TRBJ1-1; D perhaps matches TRBD1 (6 bases). From germline, CDR1 is SGHRS and CDR2 YFSETQ. This CDR3 contains 15 residues. V was shortened by 4 bases and J by 5 bases, with 18 bases between the two germline ends.

In its sample, this clonotype was seen many times. CDR3 DNA sequence: TGTGCCAGCAGCTTAGAAGTGACGGAACAAGAGACCCAGTACTTC. As protein: CASSLEVTEQETQYF. This chain links TRBV11-2 with TRBJ2-5; D ambiguous. CDR1 and CDR2 from the germline V gene are SGHAT and FQNNGV. This CDR3 is built from 15 residues. V lost 0 bases to trimming and J lost 2 bases, with 10 bases between them. The full variable domain, rest sourced from reference TRBV11-2 and TRBJ2-5, is EAGVAQSPRYKIIEKRQSVAFWCNPISGHATLYWYQQILGQGPKLLIQFQNNGVVDDSQLPKDRFSAERLKGVDSTLKIQPAKLEDSAVYLCASSLEVTEQETQYFGPGTRLLVL.

In its sample, this clonotype was seen many times. V usage is TRBV20-1 and J usage is TRBJ1-2; no clear D. This CDR3 region has 13 residues. The V gene's germline CDR1 is DFQATT and CDR2 SNEGSKA (reference sequence). V was cut by 0 bases and J by 0 bases, with 5 bases left in between. In DNA form, the CDR3 reads TGCAGTGCTAGAGAGAGATCTAACTATGGCTACACCTTC. This gives the protein CSARERSNYGYTF.

This clonotype has at least ten counts. This rearrangement joins TRBV4-1 to TRBJ1-1; D is undetermined. Germline assignment: CDR1 MGHRA and CDR2 YSYEKL. The CDR3 is 15 residues long. Trimming pared 1 base from V and 1 base from J, leaving 10 bases between. The CDR3 nucleotides are TGCGCCAGCAGCCAAGTCCCCAGACCGAACACTGAAGCTTTCTTT. It specifies CASSQVPRPNTEAFF.

At least ten counts were recorded for this clonotype. The chain links TRBV20-1 to TRBJ2-3; D may be TRBD1 or TRBD2 (5 bases each). Germline lookup yields CDR1 DFQATT and CDR2 SNEGSKA (reference sequence). The CDR3 spans 18 residues. V lost 6 bases and J 0 bases, leaving 25 bases between the germline ends. The CDR3 nucleotides are TGCAGTGCGAGTACGGGACGGGCCTTTTTTTCGAGCACAGATACGCAGTATTTT. Translating gives CSASTGRAFFSSTDTQYF.

The chain employs TRBV19 and TRBJ2-7, with D tentatively TRBD2 (6 bases). Germline CDR1 is LNHDA and CDR2 is SQIVND (reference sequence). V lost 2 bases to trimming and J lost 3 bases, with 17 bases between them. CDR3 length equals 16 residues. The CDR3 coding sequence is TGTGCCAGTAGTATACGGGACTTTAAAAAAGGCTACGAGCAGTACTTC. The encoded protein is CASSIRDFKKGYEQYF. The entire variable domain, with the rest obtained from reference TRBV19 and TRBJ2-7, is as follows: DGGITQSPKYLFRKEGQNVTLSCEQNLNHDAMYWYRQDPGQGLRLIYYSQIVNDFQKGDIAEGYSVSREKKESFPLTVTSAQKNPTAFYLCASSIRDFKKGYEQYFGPGTRLTVT.

This clonotype was seen a few times. The rearrangement joins TRBV10-3 to TRBJ2-1, with D maybe TRBD1 (6 bases). This CDR3 contains 16 residues. V lost 3 bases, J lost 1 base, and 13 bases lay in between. Germline V gives CDR1 ENHRY, CDR2 SYGVKD. CDR3 DNA sequence: TGTGCCATCAGTGAAGGCAGGGGAGAATCCTACAATGAGCAGTTCTTC. It translates to CAISEGRGESYNEQFF.

This clonotype appeared many times. This sequence joins TRBV29-1 and TRBJ1-1; D might be TRBD1 (5 bases). V was trimmed by 6 bases and J by 6 bases, leaving 20 bases between them. CDR1 is SQVTM and CDR2 is ANQGSEA in the germline V gene. The CDR3 length is 14 residues. The CDR3 sequence: CSVDILKDRAEAFF. For the CDR3, the DNA is TGCAGCGTGGACATTCTGAAAGACCGGGCTGAAGCTTTCTTT.

This clonotype has at least ten counts. V and J are TRBV29-1 and TRBJ2-1, with D perhaps given as TRBD1 or TRBD2 (6 bases each). The germline V gene encodes CDR1 SQVTM and CDR2 ANQGSEA. Trimming left V 6 bases short and J 4 bases short, with 28 bases between. This CDR3 has 18 residues. In DNA, the CDR3 is TGCAGCGTGGGGGGCCATGGGAGTAGCGGAGACACTTACAATGAGCAGTTCTTC. Residues: CSVGGHGSSGDTYNEQFF.

This clonotype was seen many times. V gene TRBV7-9 combines with J gene TRBJ2-1, with D perhaps TRBD1 or TRBD2 (6 bases each). The CDR3 extends over 16 amino acids. CDR1 and CDR2 from the germline V gene are SEHNR and FQNEAQ (reference sequence). V lost 6 bases, J lost 8 bases, and 23 bases lay in between. Written as DNA, the CDR3 is TGTGCCAGCAGGCCCTCGGGGGCTCCCCGCGGGTATGAGCAGTTCTTC. It codes for CASRPSGAPRGYEQFF.

Many counts were recorded for this clonotype. CDR3 residues: CASSLSAGVSNEQFF. For the CDR3, the DNA is TGTGCCAGCAGCTTATCTGCGGGAGTATCCAATGAGCAGTTCTTC. The chain is built from TRBV11-3 and TRBJ2-1; 7 positions match TRBD2. CDR1 and CDR2 (germline): SGHNT, YENEEA. The CDR3 length is 15 residues. V shed 2 bases and J 6 bases; nucleotides not matched to a gene: 7.

This clonotype was seen a few times. This chain uses TRBV5-1 with TRBJ1-2; possible D gene TRBD1, 5 bases. Germline V gene lookup returns CDR1 SGHRS and CDR2 YFSETQ. V lost 0 bases and J 4 bases, leaving 19 bases between the germline ends. The CDR3 totals 17 residues. The DNA of the CDR3 is TGCGCCAGCAGCTTGGATGATTTCATGGGGCCTGTCTATGGCTACACCTTC. Translation: CASSLDDFMGPVYGYTF.

This chain links TRBV10-3 with TRBJ1-1, with 7 bases lining up with TRBD1. The ends lost 0 bases at V and 1 base at J; junction bases unmatched: 2. The CDR3 extends over 15 amino acids. CDR1 and CDR2 (germline): ENHRY, SYGVKD. The CDR3 reads CAISESGQANTEAFF. The CDR3 DNA is TGTGCCATCAGTGAGTCCGGACAGGCGAACACTGAAGCTTTCTTT.

The sample holds a few counts of this clonotype. V gene TRBV29-1 combines with J gene TRBJ2-7; D tentatively fits TRBD1 or TRBD2 (5 bases each). The CDR3 has 12 amino acids. The V end lost 6 bases, the J end lost 0 bases, and 9 bases lay between the germline ends. Germline V gives CDR1 SQVTM, CDR2 ANQGSEA. The CDR3, as DNA: TGCAGCGTGGGGACCTCCTCCTACGAGCAGTACTTC. Residues: CSVGTSSYEQYF.

This clonotype was observed a few times. This chain joins TRBV19 and TRBJ2-7; D ambiguous. From germline, CDR1 is LNHDA and CDR2 SQIVND (reference sequence). Trimming shortened V by 4 bases and J by 5 bases, and 15 bases separated the two germline ends. The CDR3 has 14 amino acids. The CDR3 coding sequence is TGTGCCAGTAGTAAGACGAGACCGACGGACGAGCAGTACTTC. Translated: CASSKTRPTDEQYF.

In this sample, this clonotype turned up many times. This chain uses TRBV29-1 with TRBJ2-3; D remains unclear. The V end was cut by 4 bases, the J end by 3 bases, with 8 bases between. This CDR3 has 12 amino acids. Germline CDR1 and CDR2: SQVTM and ANQGSEA. The CDR3 here is CSVVSGTDTQYF. DNA for the CDR3: TGCAGCGTTGTGTCAGGAACAGATACGCAGTATTTT.

This clonotype has only one observation. This may arise from a read error, as a much more abundant clone is one base away. The V call is TRBV29-1, the J call TRBJ1-1; TRBD1 matches 10 bases. CDR1 is SQVTM, CDR2 ANQGSEA, per germline. There are 13 residues in the CDR3. The J segment lost 10 bases and the V segment lost 5 bases, leaving 10 bases of the junction unmatched. The CDR3 region is CSVSATGGSRAFF. CDR3 coding DNA: TGCAGCGTTTCCGCGACAGGGGGCTCCCGAGCTTTCTTT.

The V call is TRBV7-4, the J call TRBJ2-5; no clear D gene. This CDR3 is 15 amino acids long. Looked up from germline, CDR1 is SGHVT and CDR2 is SQSDAQ. The V and J ends lost 7 bases and 3 bases respectively, with 18 bases between them. The CDR3 sequence: CASTNSAGREETQYF. CDR3 bases: TGTGCCAGCACCAACTCGGCCGGACGCGAAGAGACCCAGTACTTC.